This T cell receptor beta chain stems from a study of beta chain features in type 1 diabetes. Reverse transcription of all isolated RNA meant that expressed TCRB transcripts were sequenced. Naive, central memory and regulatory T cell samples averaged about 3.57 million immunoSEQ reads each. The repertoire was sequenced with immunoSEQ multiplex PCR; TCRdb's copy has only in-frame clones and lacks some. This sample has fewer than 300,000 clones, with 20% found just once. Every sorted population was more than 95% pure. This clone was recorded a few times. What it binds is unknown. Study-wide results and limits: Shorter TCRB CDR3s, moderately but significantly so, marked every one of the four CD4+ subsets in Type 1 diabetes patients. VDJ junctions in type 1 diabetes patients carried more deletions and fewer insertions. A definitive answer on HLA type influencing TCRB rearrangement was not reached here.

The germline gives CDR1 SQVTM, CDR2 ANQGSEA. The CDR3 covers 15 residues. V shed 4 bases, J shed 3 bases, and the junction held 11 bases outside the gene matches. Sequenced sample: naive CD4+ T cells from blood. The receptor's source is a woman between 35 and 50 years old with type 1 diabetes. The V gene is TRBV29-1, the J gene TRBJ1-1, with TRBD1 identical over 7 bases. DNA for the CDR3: TGCAGCGTTGTAAGGGGGCCCCCCCTGGACACTGAAGCTTTCTTT. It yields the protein CSVVRGPPLDTEAFF.